This T cell receptor (beta chain) was sequenced during a study of T cell repertoires in cytomegalovirus infection. Turning to the study itself: CMV infection together with matching HLA type was indicated by public TCR beta signatures. The study, taken as a whole, reports: The ex vivo response was dominated by HLA-C-restricted CMV-specific TCR beta clonotypes. Using cumulative public TCR beta family frequency, the authors identified those who carried CMV together with the relevant HLA.

Notes on this clonotype: Antigen: not known.

TCRdb re-derived calls from the reads in MiXCR, one entry per CDR3 protein. The data hold roughly 140,000 distinct CDR3 sequences, with 20% to 25% observed a single time. The CDR3 contains 17 residues. V was cut by 1 base and J by 0 bases, with 16 bases left in between. Germline CDR1 SGHVS, CDR2 FQNEAQ. Sequenced input: PBMCs. The receptor comes from a human donor in good health (CMV status not recorded). Some clones in this sample may be carry-over from other donors' samples. This chain links TRBV7-8 with TRBJ2-7; D tentatively reads TRBD1 or TRBD2 (7 bases each). The CDR3 nucleotides are TGTGCCAGCAGCTTAGTATGGGGGGGGACAGTCTCCTACGAGCAGTACTTC. This gives the protein CASSLVWGGTVSYEQYF.